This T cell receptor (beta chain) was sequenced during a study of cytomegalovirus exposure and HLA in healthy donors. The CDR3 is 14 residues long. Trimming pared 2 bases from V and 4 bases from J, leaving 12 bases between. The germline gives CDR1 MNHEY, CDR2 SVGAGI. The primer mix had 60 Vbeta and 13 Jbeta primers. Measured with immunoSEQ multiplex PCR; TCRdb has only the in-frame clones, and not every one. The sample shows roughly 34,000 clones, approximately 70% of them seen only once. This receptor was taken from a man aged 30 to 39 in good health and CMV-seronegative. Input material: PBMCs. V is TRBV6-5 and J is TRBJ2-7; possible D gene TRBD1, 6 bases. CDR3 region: CASSYGGVGYEQYF. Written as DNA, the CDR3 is TGTGCCAGCAGTTACGGGGGCGTCGGGTACGAGCAGTACTTC.